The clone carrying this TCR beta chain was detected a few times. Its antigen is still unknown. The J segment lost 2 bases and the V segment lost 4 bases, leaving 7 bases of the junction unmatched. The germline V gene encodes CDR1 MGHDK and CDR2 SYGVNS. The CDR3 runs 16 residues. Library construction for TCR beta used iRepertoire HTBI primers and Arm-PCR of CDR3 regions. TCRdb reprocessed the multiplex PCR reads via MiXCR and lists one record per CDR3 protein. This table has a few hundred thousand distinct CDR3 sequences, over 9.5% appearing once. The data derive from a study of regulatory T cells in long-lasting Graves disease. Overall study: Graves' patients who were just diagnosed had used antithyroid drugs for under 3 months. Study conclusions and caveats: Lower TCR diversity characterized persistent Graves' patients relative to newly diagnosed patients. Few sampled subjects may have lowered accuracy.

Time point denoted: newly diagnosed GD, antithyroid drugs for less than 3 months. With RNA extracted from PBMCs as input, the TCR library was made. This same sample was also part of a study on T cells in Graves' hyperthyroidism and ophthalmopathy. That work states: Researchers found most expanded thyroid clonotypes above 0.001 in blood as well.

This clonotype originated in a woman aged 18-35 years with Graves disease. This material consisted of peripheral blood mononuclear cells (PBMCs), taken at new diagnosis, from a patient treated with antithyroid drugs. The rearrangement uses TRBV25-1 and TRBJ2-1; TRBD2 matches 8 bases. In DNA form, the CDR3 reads TGTGCCAGCAGTGGGATTCGGGGGGGCCCCTACAATGAGCAGTTCTTC. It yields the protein CASSGIRGGPYNEQFF. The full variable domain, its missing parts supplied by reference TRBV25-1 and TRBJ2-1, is EADIYQTPRYLVIGTGKKITLECSQTMGHDKMYWYQQDPGMELHLIHYSYGVNSTEKGDLSSESTVSRIRTEHFPLTLESARPSHTSQYLCASSGIRGGPYNEQFFGPGTRLTVL.